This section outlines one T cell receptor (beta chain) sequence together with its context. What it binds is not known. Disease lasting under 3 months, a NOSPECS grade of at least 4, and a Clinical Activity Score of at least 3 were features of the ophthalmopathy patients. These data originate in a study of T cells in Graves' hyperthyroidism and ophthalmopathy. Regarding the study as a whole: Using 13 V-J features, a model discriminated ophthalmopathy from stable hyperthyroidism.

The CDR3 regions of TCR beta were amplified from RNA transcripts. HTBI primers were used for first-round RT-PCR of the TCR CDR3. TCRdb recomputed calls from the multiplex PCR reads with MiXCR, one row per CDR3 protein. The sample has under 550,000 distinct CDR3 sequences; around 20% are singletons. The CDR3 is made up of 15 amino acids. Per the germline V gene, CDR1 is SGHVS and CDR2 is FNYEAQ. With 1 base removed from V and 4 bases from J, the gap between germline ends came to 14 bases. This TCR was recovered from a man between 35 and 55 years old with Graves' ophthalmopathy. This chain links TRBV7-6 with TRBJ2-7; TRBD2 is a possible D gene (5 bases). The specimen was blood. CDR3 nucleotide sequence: TGTGCCAGCAGCTTAGGATGGGGAGACGGTTACGAGCAGTACTTC. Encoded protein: CASSLGWGDGYEQYF.